This TCR beta chain stems from a study of shared clonotypes between healthy human individuals. Study as a whole: With ages of 18 to 49, the donors were a couple of women and three men. CD4 naive cells filled three plates per donor, CD4 memory three, CD8 naive two and CD8 memory one. Study findings and constraints: Large sequencing depth failed to make sorted-subset sequencing complete, rarefaction showed. When naive CD4 clonotypes were compared across a handful of donors, around 5% were shared.

CDR3 length: 15 amino acids. Germline CDR1 reads MNHNS; CDR2 reads SASEGT. Unmatched junction bases numbered 6, after V lost 5 bases and J lost 7 bases. CD8 cells regarded as naive lacked CD45RO, were positively chosen for CCR7, and omitted terminally differentiated effector memory CD45RA+ cells. Measured with immunoSEQ multiplex PCR; TCRdb has only the in-frame clones, and not every one. The profile shows some 2 million clones, about 95% of them singletons. Details on this clone: Its antigen is still unknown.

Specimen: naive CD8+ T cells sorted from blood. The source is a man between 18 and 29 years old in good health. V and J are TRBV6-1 and TRBJ1-5; TRBD1 matches at 12 bases. The CDR3 DNA is TGTGCCAGCAGTTCCGGGACAGGGGGCATCCAGCCCCAGCATTTT. Translating it yields CASSSGTGGIQPQHF.